This entry is about one T cell receptor beta chain. Its target is unknown. The data were obtained in a study of T-cell memory formation after mild COVID-19. TCRdb reprocessed the 5' RACE reads via MiXCR and lists one record per CDR3 protein. The sample holds a few hundred thousand distinct CDR3 sequences; 10% are singletons and the top ten take approximately 3%. Findings of the study overall: Among contracting clones, CD4+ were mainly CM/EM and CD8+ enriched in EMRA. From day 15 to 85, contracting clones were balanced between CD4 and CD8, whereas later expanders leaned toward CD4+.

Germline V gene data show CDR1 as SGHTA and CDR2 as FQGNSA. This CDR3 spans 15 amino acids. Trimming at V came to 3 bases and at J to 6 bases, leaving 6 bases not matched to a gene. The rearrangement joins TRBV7-2 to TRBJ1-5; 9 nucleotides match TRBD1. Sequenced sample: PBMCs or a T cell subset sorted from them (not recorded which). This receptor was taken from a man between 18 and 35 years old who had mild COVID-19 (a few samples of this study predate the infection). Cell type and time point are not known. The CDR3 coding sequence is TGTGCCAGCAGCTTTACCGGGACAGGGATTCAGCCCCAGCATTTT. This encodes CASSFTGTGIQPQHF. Using reference TRBV7-2 and TRBJ1-5 for the parts outside the CDR3, the full variable domain is GAGVSQSPSNKVTEKGKDVELRCDPISGHTALYWYRQSLGQGLEFLIYFQGNSAPDKSGLPSDRFSAERTGGSVSTLTIQRTQQEDSAVYLCASSFTGTGIQPQHFGDGTRLSIL.